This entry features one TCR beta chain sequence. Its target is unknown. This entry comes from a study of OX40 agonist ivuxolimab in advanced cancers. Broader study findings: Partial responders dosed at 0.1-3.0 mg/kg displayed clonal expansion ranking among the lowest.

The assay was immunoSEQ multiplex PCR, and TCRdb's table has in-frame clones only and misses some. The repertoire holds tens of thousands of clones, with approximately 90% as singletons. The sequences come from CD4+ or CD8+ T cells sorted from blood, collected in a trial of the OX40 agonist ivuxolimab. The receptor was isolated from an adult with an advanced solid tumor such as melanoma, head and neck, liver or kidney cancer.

The CDR3 is CASKTELNQPQHF. The CDR3 bases are TGTGCCAGCAAGACAGAATTAAATCAGCCCCAGCATTTT. The chain links TRBV6-1 to TRBJ1-5; a possible D gene is TRBD1 (5 bases). The V and J ends lost 7 bases and 4 bases respectively, with 11 bases between them. Germline V gives CDR1 MNHNS, CDR2 SASEGT. This CDR3 is 13 amino acids long.